The clone carrying this TCR beta chain came up many times. Germline loops: CDR1 LNHNV, CDR2 YYDKDF (reference sequence). The V end was cut by 5 bases, the J end by 6 bases, with 9 bases between. The length of the CDR3 is 12 residues. In building TCR beta libraries, iRepertoire HTBI primers were used together with Arm-PCR of CDR3 regions. MiXCR was run by TCRdb on the multiplex PCR reads, yielding one entry per CDR3 protein. The sample consists of approximately 350,000 distinct CDR3 sequences, approximately 15% of them appearing once. The data were taken from a study of regulatory T cells in long-lasting Graves disease. Time point in this sample: newly diagnosed GD, antithyroid drugs for less than 3 months. Researchers made the TCR library from RNA that was extracted from PBMCs. This same sample was also taken into another study, of T cells in Graves' hyperthyroidism and ophthalmopathy. That source reports: Lactation, pregnancy, other autoimmune disease or uncontrolled infection led to exclusion of patients.

The chain uses TRBV15 and TRBJ2-3; D is undetermined. The clonotype originates from a man in his forties or fifties with Graves disease. The sequences come from peripheral blood mononuclear cells (PBMCs), collected at new diagnosis, from a patient treated with antithyroid drugs. The CDR3 is CATSPLGDTQYF. DNA for the CDR3: TGTGCCACCAGCCCCCTAGGGGATACGCAGTATTTT. Supplemented by reference TRBV15 and TRBJ2-3, the full variable domain reads DAMVIQNPRYQVTQFGKPVTLSCSQTLNHNVMYWYQQKSSQAPKLLFHYYDKDFNNEADTPDNFQSRRPNTSFCFLDIRSPGLGDTAMYLCATSPLGDTQYFGPGTRLTVL.